This entry is about one TCR beta chain. It lacks a known antigen. The sample holds no much larger clone one base away, and base qualities are not on file. Genomic DNA was isolated from the sorted cells so that the TCRbeta CDR3 region could be sequenced. The immunoSEQ Assay was used for sequencing of TCRbeta CDR3 regions. This is the immuneACCESS table as TCRdb keeps it, with only in-frame sequences that have V and J called. A part of the clones is gone; compared with another copy, unresolved V genes explain less than half, and the rest is unexplained. The sample table lists some 50,000 clones, approximately 91% of them with a count of one. The ten largest clones take up around 19% of the sample. This specimen comes from a study of OX40 agonist ivuxolimab in advanced cancers. For context, the study as a whole: Ivuxolimab was a fully human IgG2 agonistic monoclonal antibody targeting the costimulatory receptor OX40 (CD134). Intravenous ivuxolimab was administered to patients every 2 weeks at six dose levels: 0.01, 0.1, 0.3, 1.5, 3 and 10 mg/kg. Among the 52 dose-escalation patients, some 20 had hepatocellular carcinoma, about 15 melanoma, 9 renal cell carcinoma and 9 head and neck cancer. The paper describes the monotherapy dose-escalation part (N ≈ 50 patients) of the phase I trial of ivuxolimab. Partial responses occurred in three dose-escalation patients: two with cutaneous melanoma and one with hepatocellular carcinoma. Peripheral TCRbeta sequencing was intended to test whether TCR sequence diversity was altered and clonal T-cell expansion was caused by ivuxolimab. Patients were allowed to have had prior anti-PD-1, anti-PD-L1 or anti-CTLA-4 therapy, and less than 45% of the dose-escalation patients had previously received checkpoint inhibitors. In the dose-escalation cohort, 70% to 90% of patients were male, and the mean age was approximately 60 years with a range of roughly 20 to 85. What the research found in general, with its limitations: Antigen specificity was not determined for the clonally expanded peripheral T cells. In partial responders in the 0.1-3.0 mg/kg groups, normalized peripheral clonal expansion was found to be among the lowest, especially among CD8+ T cells. At doses of 0.1 to 3.0 mg/kg, clonal expansion of both CD4+ and CD8+ blood T cells was observed from baseline to week 6. Low levels of normalized T-cell clonal expansion were also seen in some nonresponding patients. After ivuxolimab, more expanded clones were found on average in CD8+ T cells than in CD4+ T cells.

Patients with autoimmune disease history or receiving systemic immunosuppression were excluded from the trial. Peripheral blood for TCR sequencing was drawn from every dose cohort at baseline, at cycle 4 day 1 and at cycle 7 day 1. Samples came from an open-label, multicenter, first-in-human phase I dose-escalation trial of ivuxolimab. Adults with locally advanced or metastatic head and neck squamous cell, hepatocellular, melanoma or renal cell carcinoma were enrolled in the trial. Before TCR sequencing, CD4+ and CD8+ T cells were separately sorted from peripheral blood. This TCR was sampled from an adult with an advanced solid tumor such as melanoma, head and neck, liver or kidney cancer. This specimen consisted of CD4+ or CD8+ T cells sorted from blood, obtained in a trial of the OX40 agonist ivuxolimab.

CDR3 protein: CASSLATGYEQYF. The nucleotide sequence is TGCGCCAGCAGCTTGGCCACGGGGTACGAGCAGTACTTC. In this chain, TRBV5-1 is recombined with TRBJ2-5; the D gene is perhaps TRBD2, on 5 matching bases. The J call may not be correct, given that the DNA end is closer to TRBJ2-7. CDR1 and CDR2 are drawn from the germline V gene: SGHRS, YFSETQ. From its cysteine to its phenylalanine, the CDR3 spans 13 amino acids. Only the CDR3 portion is preserved as DNA: 39 bases, with reading frame beginning at the first base.